The 18 T cell receptor beta chains below all came from one sample that was sequenced in a study of T cells after yellow fever vaccination. TCRdb re-derived calls from the 5' RACE reads in MiXCR, one entry per CDR3 protein. The sample yields about 96,000 distinct CDR3 sequences, roughly 9% seen once. This material consisted of CD8+ T cells not binding an NS4B(214-222) dextramer, sorted from PBMCs, taken less than 16 days after the first yellow fever vaccination. These receptors were collected from a man aged 18 to 30 who received the YFV17D yellow fever vaccine.

This chain joins TRBV27 and TRBJ2-1; D remains unclear. The CDR3 is 15 amino acids. V lost 0 bases and J lost 7, with 13 bases in between. The germline V gene encodes CDR1 MNHEY and CDR2 SMNVEV (reference sequence). CDR3 region: CASSLSLESVNEQFF. The CDR3 DNA reads TGTGCCAGCAGTTTATCCCTCGAGTCAGTAAATGAGCAGTTCTTC.

This clonotype has just a few counts. The chain is built from TRBV7-9 and TRBJ2-5; 8 nucleotides agree with TRBD2. CDR3 size: 16 residues. Trimming removed 2 bases from V and 3 bases from J; junction bases left unmatched: 8. The V gene's germline CDR1 is SEHNR and CDR2 FQNEAQ (reference sequence). CDR3 coding DNA: TGTGCCAGCAGCTTACCCGGGGGGGGTCCAAAAGAGACCCAGTACTTC. Amino acid sequence: CASSLPGGGPKETQYF.

This clonotype was seen a handful of times. V usage is TRBV12-3 or TRBV12-4 and J usage is TRBJ1-2; D is perhaps TRBD1 (5 bases). Trimming shortened V by 2 bases and J by 4 bases, and 8 bases separated the two germline ends. The CDR3 spans 13 residues. The CDR3 coding sequence is TGTGCCAGCAGTTTACCAGGGAGCTATGGCTACACCTTC. Amino acids: CASSLPGSYGYTF.

In this sample, this clonotype turned up many times. The rearrangement uses TRBV7-9 and TRBJ2-1; D is possibly TRBD1 (6 bases). V lost 3 bases and J 6 bases, leaving 9 bases between the germline ends. Per the germline V gene, CDR1 is SEHNR and CDR2 is FQNEAQ (reference sequence). This CDR3 region has 13 residues. CDR3 sequence reads: CASSLIGGNEQFF. DNA of the CDR3: TGTGCCAGCAGCTTGATAGGGGGCAATGAGCAGTTCTTC.

This clonotype was detected a few times. The chain employs TRBV27 and TRBJ2-1; D unclear. This CDR3 has 15 amino acids. The germline V gene has CDR1 MNHEY and CDR2 SMNVEV (reference sequence). Trimming removed 0 bases at V and 2 bases at J, with 8 bases between. CDR3 amino acids: CASSLSETAYNEQFF. CDR3 in DNA: TGTGCCAGCAGTTTATCGGAAACAGCCTACAATGAGCAGTTCTTC.

Many counts were recorded for this clonotype. This chain links TRBV7-2 with TRBJ2-4, with D uncertain. V was shortened by 6 bases and J by 0 bases, with 6 bases between the two germline ends. The germline gives CDR1 SGHTA, CDR2 FQGNSA. This CDR3 spans 13 amino acids. CDR3: CASRVPAKNIQYF. Here the CDR3 DNA reads TGTGCCAGCAGGGTTCCAGCCAAAAACATTCAGTACTTC.

The J gene is TRBJ2-3, the V gene TRBV5-1; no definite D call. The length of the CDR3 is 15 residues. Germline lookup yields CDR1 SGHRS and CDR2 YFSETQ. The ends were cut back, 0 bases at V and 1 base at J, with 9 bases in the middle. Here the CDR3 reads CASSLGRMGTDTQYF. DNA for the CDR3: TGCGCCAGCAGCTTGGGGCGCATGGGCACAGATACGCAGTATTTT.

V usage is TRBV12-3 or TRBV12-4 and J usage is TRBJ2-3; perhaps TRBD2 as D (5 bases). The germline V and J ends were trimmed by 3 bases and 1 base, with 14 bases remaining between them. This CDR3 comprises 16 residues. The CDR3 spells CASSFSPGKRTDTQYF. In nucleotides, the CDR3 is TGTGCCAGCAGTTTCAGCCCCGGGAAACGCACAGATACGCAGTATTTT.

The CDR3 sequence is CASSLGRNYGYTF. The CDR3 DNA reads TGTGCCAGCAGCTTGGGGCGGAACTATGGCTACACCTTC. This rearrangement joins TRBV5-6 to TRBJ1-2; D unresolved. CDR1 and CDR2 (germline): SGHDT, YYEEEE. This CDR3 has 13 amino acids. Trimming removed 0 bases from V and 2 bases from J, with 5 bases in between.

This sequence joins TRBV12-3 or TRBV12-4 and TRBJ2-4, with a tentative D call TRBD1 (5 bases). V dropped 6 bases and J dropped 0 bases, with 15 bases sitting between them. The CDR3 has 16 residues. The CDR3 DNA follows: TGTGCCAGCAGATTCTGGGGCGAGGAAGCCAAAAACATTCAGTACTTC. This sequence encodes CASRFWGEEAKNIQYF.

This clonotype was seen ten or more times. The V and J genes are TRBV6-5 and TRBJ2-7, with 7 bases that match TRBD1. This CDR3 region has 12 residues. Germline trimming cut 6 bases from V and 6 bases from J; bases unmatched to any gene: 5. From germline, CDR1 is MNHEY and CDR2 SVGAGI. The CDR3 is CASSPRQGEQYF. CDR3 coding DNA: TGTGCCAGCAGCCCAAGACAGGGCGAGCAGTACTTC.

This clonotype was found a few times. This chain connects TRBV12-3 or TRBV12-4 to TRBJ2-7; no clear D. The ends were cut back, 7 bases at V and 4 bases at J, with 8 bases in the middle. The length of the CDR3 is 11 residues. This CDR3 is CASNRVYEQYV. Here the CDR3 DNA reads TGTGCCAGCAATCGGGTATACGAGCAGTACGTC.

This clonotype has only a few counts. This chain uses TRBV27 with TRBJ2-7, with D hard to call. CDR1 and CDR2 (germline): MNHEY, SMNVEV (reference sequence). The V gene lost 8 bases and the J gene lost 1 base, with 12 bases spanning the gap. The length of the CDR3 is 13 residues. In DNA, the CDR3 is TGTGCCAGCTCCCGCGGACGTTCCTACGAGCAGTACGTC. Its translation: CASSRGRSYEQYV.

The chain is built from TRBV3-1 and TRBJ2-3; tentatively, D is TRBD2 (6 bases). V shed 1 base and J shed 3 bases, with 8 bases lying between them. The CDR3 has 14 amino acids. In germline, CDR1 is LGHDT, CDR2 YNNKEL (reference sequence). CDR3: CASSQGRGTDTQYF. CDR3 in DNA: TGTGCCAGCAGCCAAGGTCGGGGGACAGATACGCAGTATTTT.

This clonotype was found many times. The V gene is TRBV6-2 or TRBV6-3, the J gene TRBJ2-1; unclear D gene. CDR1 and CDR2 from the germline V gene are MNHEY and SVGEGT. The ends were cut back, 6 bases at V and 8 bases at J, with 11 bases in the middle. The CDR3 totals 12 residues. CDR3 nucleotide sequence: TGTGCCAGCAGCTTCCCAAATGATGAGCAGTTCTTC. Amino acids: CASSFPNDEQFF.

This clonotype has just a few counts. The chain combines TRBV7-6 with TRBJ1-6; D is unresolved. Germline V gene lookup returns CDR1 SGHVS and CDR2 FNYEAQ. The V gene lost 0 bases and the J gene lost 7 bases, with 16 bases spanning the gap. The CDR3 spans 17 residues. In DNA form, the CDR3 reads TGTGCCAGCAGCTTAGCGAGTGGCCGGAGAAGAAATTCACCCCTCCACTTT. Translated, it gives CASSLASGRRRNSPLHF.

This chain connects TRBV5-5 to TRBJ2-1; 11 nucleotides align to TRBD2. The V and J ends lost 3 bases and 4 bases, in that order; junction bases with no gene match: 9. The CDR3 is 17 residues long. CDR1 and CDR2 from the germline V gene are SGHKS and YYEKEE (reference sequence). The CDR3 DNA reads as TGTGCCAGCAGCTGGCGGCTAGCGGGGGGCCGTTACAATGAGCAGTTCTTC. Its protein product is CASSWRLAGGRYNEQFF.

The chain uses TRBV15 and TRBJ2-1; possible D gene TRBD1, 7 bases. Germline loops: CDR1 LNHNV, CDR2 YYDKDF (reference sequence). CDR3 length: 15 amino acids. V lost 3 bases, J lost 7 bases, and 16 bases lay in between. Written as DNA, the CDR3 is TGTGCCACCAGCAGCGAGACAGGGACTCCTAATGAGCAGTTCTTC. It is translated as CATSSETGTPNEQFF. The entire variable domain, with the rest obtained from reference TRBV15 and TRBJ2-1, is as follows: DAMVIQNPRYQVTQFGKPVTLSCSQTLNHNVMYWYQQKSSQAPKLLFHYYDKDFNNEADTPDNFQSRRPNTSFCFLDIRSPGLGDTAMYLCATSSETGTPNEQFFGPGTRLTVL.